Each of the 5 T cell receptor beta chains below was sequenced from the same sample in a study of blood T cell repertoires in COVID-19. Libraries were prepared by immunoSEQ multiplex PCR; TCRdb keeps only in-frame clonotypes and omits some of them. The sample holds 70,000 to 100,000 clones; approximately 91% are singletons and the top ten take more than 1.5%. Source material: peripheral blood. The receptors were sampled from a man aged 55 to 70 with acute or convalescent COVID-19.

V and J are TRBV19 and TRBJ1-1; D perhaps matches TRBD1 (5 bases). The CDR3 length is 15 residues. From germline, CDR1 is LNHDA and CDR2 SQIVND (reference sequence). The V gene lost 6 bases and the J gene lost 2 bases, with 16 bases spanning the gap. CDR3 residues: CASRSQGVGNTEAFF. The CDR3 region has the DNA TGTGCCAGTAGATCCCAAGGGGTCGGTAACACTGAAGCTTTCTTT.

This clone was seen only once. The V and J genes are TRBV19 and TRBJ1-4; D might be TRBD1 (6 bases). V lost 6 bases and J lost 3, with 20 bases in between. Germline V gene data show CDR1 as LNHDA and CDR2 as SQIVND (reference sequence). The CDR3 covers 17 residues. CDR3 DNA: TGTGCCAGTAGGGTTCCGTTTAACAGGGACCCTAATGAAAAACTGTTTTTT. It specifies CASRVPFNRDPNEKLFF.

The chain recombines TRBV14 with TRBJ2-7; TRBD1 matches at 7 bases. The CDR3 contains 14 residues. Per germline, CDR1 SGHDN and CDR2 FVKESK. The junction had 6 bases not matched to a gene; V was cut back by 1 base and J by 6 bases. The CDR3 nucleotides read TGTGCCAGCAGCCAAGTGAGCAGGGGGTCCGAGCAGTACTTC. Translated: CASSQVSRGSEQYF.

The chain employs TRBV19 and TRBJ1-2, with unresolved D. CDR3 length equals 17 residues. Germline CDR1 and CDR2: LNHDA and SQIVND (reference sequence). V was cut by 0 bases and J by 4 bases, with 18 bases left in between. The CDR3 spells CASSIDPGNERFYGYTF. The CDR3 region has the DNA TGTGCCAGTAGTATAGATCCCGGGAACGAACGATTCTATGGCTACACCTTC.

The chain has TRBV3-1 (or the pseudogene TRBV3-2) and TRBJ2-5; 9 nucleotides match TRBD1. The germline gives CDR1 LGHDT, CDR2 YNNKEL (reference sequence). V was pared by 4 bases and J by 5 bases, with 8 bases of the junction left unmatched. This CDR3 is 15 amino acids long. CDR3: CASSLGTGRGETQYF. In DNA, the CDR3 is TGTGCCAGCAGCCTCGGGACAGGGCGGGGGGAGACCCAGTACTTC.